The 11 T cell receptor beta chains listed next were all sequenced from one sample in a study of shared clonotypes between healthy human individuals. TCRdb's copy holds only in-frame clones and misses some; the assay was immunoSEQ multiplex PCR. This sample has some 530,000 clones, with 65% to 85% found just once. Sequenced material: PBMCs. The receptors were gathered from a woman between 40 and 50 years old in good health. Some clones in this sample may be carry-over from other donors' samples.

J is TRBJ2-2 and V is TRBV6-4, with D possibly being TRBD2 (6 bases). CDR1 and CDR2 (germline): MRHNA, SNTAGT. This CDR3 is built from 16 residues. Trimming removed 5 bases at V and 2 bases at J, with 15 bases between. Written as DNA, the CDR3 is TGTGCCAGCAGTCCTGGGACTGACCTCAACACCGGGGAGCTGTTTTTT. It translates to CASSPGTDLNTGELFF.

In its sample, this clone was seen once. A much larger clone lies one base from this, so it may be a read error. This sequence joins TRBV6-1 and TRBJ2-1, with 7 bases fitting TRBD2. CDR3 size: 16 residues. V was clipped by 3 bases and J by 7 bases; unmatched bases: 12. The germline gives CDR1 MNHNS, CDR2 SASEGT. The DNA for the CDR3 is TGTGCCAGCAGTGATTGTGGAGCGGGAAATAAAAATGAGCAGTTCTTC. This sequence encodes CASSDCGAGNKNEQFF.

As regards this clone: It differs at one base from a far larger clone, so likely a read error. The chain joins TRBV2 to TRBJ1-2, with 10 bases fitting TRBD1. CDR1 is SNHLY, CDR2 FYNNEI, per germline. The CDR3 contains 13 residues. The V and J ends lost 6 bases and 6 bases, in that order; junction bases with no gene match: 4. The CDR3 coding sequence is TGTGCCAGCAGCGGGACAGGGGATCATGGCTACACCTTC. Amino acids: CASSGTGDHGYTF. Full variable domain (rest looked up from reference TRBV2 and TRBJ1-2): EPEVTQTPSHQVTQMGQEVILRCVPISNHLYFYWYRQILGQKVEFLVSFYNNEISEKSEIFDDQFSVERPDGSNFTLKIRSTKLEDSAMYFCASSGTGDHGYTFGSGTRLTVV.

The genes are TRBV11-2 and TRBJ2-5, with 14 bases lining up with TRBD2. CDR1 is SGHAT, CDR2 FQNNGV, per germline. Trimming at V came to 5 bases and at J to 4 bases, leaving 3 bases not matched to a gene. The CDR3 is 15 amino acids. This chain's CDR3 is CASSAGLAGGETQYF. The CDR3 DNA reads as TGTGCCAGCAGCGCCGGACTAGCGGGGGGAGAGACCCAGTACTTC. Using reference TRBV11-2 and TRBJ2-5 for the parts outside the CDR3, the full variable domain is EAGVAQSPRYKIIEKRQSVAFWCNPISGHATLYWYQQILGQGPKLLIQFQNNGVVDDSQLPKDRFSAERLKGVDSTLKIQPAKLEDSAVYLCASSAGLAGGETQYFGPGTRLLVL.

V gene TRBV30 combines with J gene TRBJ1-6, with TRBD1 as a possible D gene (6 bases). Germline V gene lookup returns CDR1 GTSNPN and CDR2 SVGIG (reference sequence). This CDR3 comprises 15 residues. Between the trimmed V and J ends, which lost 3 bases and 5 bases, there was a span of 14 bases. CDR3 DNA sequence: TGTGCCTGGAGAGTGGTAGGGGGGAATAATTCACCCCTCCACTTT. Protein product: CAWRVVGGNNSPLHF.

This chain links TRBV6-5 with TRBJ1-4; 7 nucleotides match TRBD1. The CDR3 is 14 residues long. Germline CDR1 reads MNHEY; CDR2 reads SVGAGI. V trimming: 6 bases; J trimming: 5 bases; junction bases outside the gene matches: 6. The CDR3: CASREDRANEKLFF. CDR3 coding DNA: TGTGCCAGCAGAGAAGACAGGGCGAATGAAAAACTGTTTTTT.

The gene calls are TRBV6-4 and TRBJ2-1, with 10 positions matching TRBD2. Germline V gives CDR1 MRHNA, CDR2 SNTAGT. The length of the CDR3 is 18 residues. V lost 1 base and J lost 6; bases outside the gene matches: 12. The CDR3 here is CASSDYLRLAGFLNEQFF. The CDR3 DNA is TGTGCCAGCAGTGACTACCTCCGACTAGCGGGTTTTCTCAATGAGCAGTTCTTC.

Points on this clone: A far larger clone is just one base off, so this is likely a read error. Other DNA sequences in this sample translate to the same CDR3. This chain joins TRBV6-6 and TRBJ2-5; 7 nucleotides match TRBD2. This CDR3 has 15 residues. Germline CDR1 reads MNHNY; CDR2 reads SVGAGI (reference sequence). CDR3 sequence: CASSYSTEGGETQYF. CDR3 nucleotides: TGTGCCAGTAGTTACTCGACGGAGGGAGGGGAGACCCAGTACTTC.

The V call is TRBV28, the J call TRBJ1-2; D remains unclear. This CDR3 region has 14 residues. V was trimmed by 6 bases and J by 2 bases, leaving 13 bases between them. Germline V gene sequence: CDR1 MDHEN, CDR2 SYDVKM. The CDR3, as DNA: TGTGCCAGCAGGGGGTGGGCCAAGAACTATGGCTACACCTTC. Translated: CASRGWAKNYGYTF.

Comment on this clone: A far larger clone is off by one base, so a read error is likely. Other DNA sequences of this sample code for an identical CDR3. V gene TRBV5-1 combines with J gene TRBJ1-1, with D perhaps matching TRBD1 (6 bases). Trimming shortened V by 1 base and J by 7 bases, and 11 bases separated the two germline ends. The germline V gene encodes CDR1 SGHRS and CDR2 YFSETQ. The CDR3 runs to 13 residues. The CDR3 region is CASSLRGGLEAFF. The CDR3 nucleotides read TGCGCCAGCAGCTTGCGCGGGGGCCTTGAAGCTTTCTTT.

V usage is TRBV9 and J usage is TRBJ1-2; 11 bases are shared with TRBD1. Per germline, CDR1 SGDLS and CDR2 YYNGEE. The length of the CDR3 is 14 residues. J lost 3 bases, V lost 6 bases, and 4 bases had no gene match. CDR3: CASMPGQGDYGYTF. In DNA form, the CDR3 reads TGTGCCAGCATGCCGGGACAGGGGGACTATGGCTACACCTTC.